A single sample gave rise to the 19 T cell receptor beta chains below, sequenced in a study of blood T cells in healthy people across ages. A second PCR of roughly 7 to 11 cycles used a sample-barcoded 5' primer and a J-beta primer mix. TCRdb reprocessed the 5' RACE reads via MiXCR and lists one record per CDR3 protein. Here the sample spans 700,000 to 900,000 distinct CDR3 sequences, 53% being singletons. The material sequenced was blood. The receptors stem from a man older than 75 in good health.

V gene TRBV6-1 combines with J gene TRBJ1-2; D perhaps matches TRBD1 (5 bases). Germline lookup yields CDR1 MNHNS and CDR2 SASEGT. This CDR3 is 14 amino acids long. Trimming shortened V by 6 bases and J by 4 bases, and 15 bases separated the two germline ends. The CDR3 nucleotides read TGTGCCAGCAGCATCCAGGGTAGCTCCTATGGCTACACCTTC. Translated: CASSIQGSSYGYTF.

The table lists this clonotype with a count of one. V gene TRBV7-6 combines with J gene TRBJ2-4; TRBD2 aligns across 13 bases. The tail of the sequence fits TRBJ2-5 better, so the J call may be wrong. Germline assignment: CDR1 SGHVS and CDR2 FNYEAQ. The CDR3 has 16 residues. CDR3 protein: CASSRGTSGAGETQYF. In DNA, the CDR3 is TGTGCCAGCAGCAGGGGGACTAGCGGGGCGGGGGAGACCCAGTACTTC.

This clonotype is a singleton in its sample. The CDR3 DNA is TGTGCCAGCAGCTTGGAGACATTATTTGTAGGATACGCGTATTTT. Translating gives CASSLETLFVGYAYF. The chain uses TRBV5-5 and TRBJ2-3; D remains ambiguous. The CDR3 has 15 residues. CDR1 and CDR2 (germline): SGHKS, YYEKEE (reference sequence). V was pared by 0 bases and J by 14 bases, with 22 bases between. Together with reference TRBV5-5 and TRBJ2-3, the CDR3 gives the full variable domain: DAGVTQSPTHLIKTRGQQVTLRCSPISGHKSVSWYQQVLGQGPQFIFQYYEKEERGRGNFPDRFSARQFPNYSSELNVNALLLGDSALYLCASSLETLFVGYAYFGPGTRLTVL.

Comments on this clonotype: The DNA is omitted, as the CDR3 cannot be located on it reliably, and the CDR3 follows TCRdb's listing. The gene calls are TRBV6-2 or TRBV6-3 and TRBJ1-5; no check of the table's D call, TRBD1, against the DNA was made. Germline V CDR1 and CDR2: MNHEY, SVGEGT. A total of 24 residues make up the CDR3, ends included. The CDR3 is CASSPGTQEGLDEQFFGPGTPQHF.

Here the CDR3 DNA reads TGTGCCACCAGCAGCCGCGGGGGGACCTACGAGCAGTACTTC. This sequence encodes CATSSRGGTYEQYF. The chain couples TRBV15 to TRBJ2-7, with TRBD2 identical over 8 bases. The CDR3 covers 14 residues. Germline CDR1 reads LNHNV; CDR2 reads YYDKDF (reference sequence). The V segment lost 3 bases and the J segment 2 bases; nucleotides outside the gene matches: 3.

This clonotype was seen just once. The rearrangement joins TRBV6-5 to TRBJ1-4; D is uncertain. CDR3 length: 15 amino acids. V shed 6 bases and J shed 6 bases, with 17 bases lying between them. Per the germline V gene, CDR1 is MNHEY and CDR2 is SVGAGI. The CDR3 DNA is TGTGCCAGCAGCCTCGATCCAGGATCATATGAAAAACTGTTTTTT. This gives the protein CASSLDPGSYEKLFF.

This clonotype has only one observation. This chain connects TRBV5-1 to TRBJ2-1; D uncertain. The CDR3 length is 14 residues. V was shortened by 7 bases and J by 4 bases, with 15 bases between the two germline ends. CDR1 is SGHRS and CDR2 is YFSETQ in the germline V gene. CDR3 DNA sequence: TGCGCCAGCGGGTCAAAAATCGGGTACAATGAGCAGTTCTTC. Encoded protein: CASGSKIGYNEQFF.

Here the CDR3 reads CASSQTGGTYGYTF. DNA for the CDR3: TGCGCCAGCAGCCAAACAGGGGGGACCTATGGCTACACCTTC. The rearrangement uses TRBV4-1 and TRBJ1-2; 8 nucleotides match TRBD1. The CDR3 runs 14 residues. The germline V gene has CDR1 MGHRA and CDR2 YSYEKL. V lost 2 bases, J lost 4 bases, and 3 bases stayed unmatched.

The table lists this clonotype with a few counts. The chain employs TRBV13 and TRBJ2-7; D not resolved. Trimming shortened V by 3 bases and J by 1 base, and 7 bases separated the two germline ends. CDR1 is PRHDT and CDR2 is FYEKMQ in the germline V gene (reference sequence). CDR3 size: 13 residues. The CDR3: CASSFARSYEQYF. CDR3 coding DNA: TGTGCCAGCAGCTTCGCCCGATCCTACGAGCAGTACTTC.

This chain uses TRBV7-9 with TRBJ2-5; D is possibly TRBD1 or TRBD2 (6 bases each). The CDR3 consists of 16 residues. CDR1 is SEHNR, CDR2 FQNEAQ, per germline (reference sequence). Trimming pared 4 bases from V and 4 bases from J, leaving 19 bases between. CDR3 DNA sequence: TGTGCCAGCAGCTCCTTCGAGGGGGGAACGCGAGAGACCCAGTACTTC. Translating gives CASSSFEGGTRETQYF.

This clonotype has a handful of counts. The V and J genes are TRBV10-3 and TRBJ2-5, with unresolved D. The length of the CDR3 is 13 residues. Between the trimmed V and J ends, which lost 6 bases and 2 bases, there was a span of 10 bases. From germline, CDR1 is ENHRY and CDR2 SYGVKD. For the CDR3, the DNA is TGTGCCATCAGAGGGAACGAGCAAGAGACCCAGTACTTC. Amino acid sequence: CAIRGNEQETQYF.

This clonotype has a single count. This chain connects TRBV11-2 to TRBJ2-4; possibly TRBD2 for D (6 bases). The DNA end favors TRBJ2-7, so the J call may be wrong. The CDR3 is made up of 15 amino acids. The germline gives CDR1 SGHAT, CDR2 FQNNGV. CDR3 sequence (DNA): TGTGCCAGCAGCTTAGCCGCTAGCGACTCCTACGAGCAGTACTTC. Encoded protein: CASSLAASDSYEQYF.

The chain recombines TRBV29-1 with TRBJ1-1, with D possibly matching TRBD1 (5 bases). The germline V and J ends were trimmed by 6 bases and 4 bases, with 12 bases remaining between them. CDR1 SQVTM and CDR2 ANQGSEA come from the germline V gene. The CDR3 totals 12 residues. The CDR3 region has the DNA TGCAGCGTAGGGCCCGGGGGCACTGAAGCTTTCTTT. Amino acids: CSVGPGGTEAFF.

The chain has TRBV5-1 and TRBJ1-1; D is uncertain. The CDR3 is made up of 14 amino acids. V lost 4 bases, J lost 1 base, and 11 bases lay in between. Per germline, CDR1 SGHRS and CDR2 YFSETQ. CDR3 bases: TGCGCCAGCAGCATAGACACCCCGAACACTGAAGCTTTCTTT. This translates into CASSIDTPNTEAFF.

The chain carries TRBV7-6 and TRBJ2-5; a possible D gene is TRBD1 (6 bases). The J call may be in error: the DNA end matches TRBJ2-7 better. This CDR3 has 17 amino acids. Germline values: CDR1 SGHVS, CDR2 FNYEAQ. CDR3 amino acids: CASSLAPTTGLLYEQYF. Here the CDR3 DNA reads TGTGCCAGCAGCTTAGCGCCTACTACAGGGCTCCTCTACGAGCAGTACTTC.

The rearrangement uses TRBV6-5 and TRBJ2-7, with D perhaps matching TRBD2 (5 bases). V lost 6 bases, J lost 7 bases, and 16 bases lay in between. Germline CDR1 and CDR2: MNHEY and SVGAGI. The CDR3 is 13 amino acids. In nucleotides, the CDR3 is TGTGCCAGCAGCCCGGGAAGTTTCGGGGAGCAGTACTTC. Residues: CASSPGSFGEQYF.

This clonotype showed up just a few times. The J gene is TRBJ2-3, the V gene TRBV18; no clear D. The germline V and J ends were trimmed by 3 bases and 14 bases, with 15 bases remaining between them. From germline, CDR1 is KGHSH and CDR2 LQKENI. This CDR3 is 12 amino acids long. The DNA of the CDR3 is TGTGCCAGCTCACCGGATTTCAGATACGCGTATTTT. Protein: CASSPDFRYAYF.

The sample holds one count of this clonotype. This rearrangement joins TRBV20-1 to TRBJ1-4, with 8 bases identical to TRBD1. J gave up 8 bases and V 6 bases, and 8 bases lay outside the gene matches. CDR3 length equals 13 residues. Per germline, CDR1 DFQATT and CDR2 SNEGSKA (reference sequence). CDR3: CSATGQVGEKLFF. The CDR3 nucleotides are TGCAGTGCCACGGGACAGGTGGGAGAAAAACTGTTTTTT.

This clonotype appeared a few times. The CDR3 loop reads CSALGQSYEQYF. CDR3 sequence (DNA): TGCAGTGCCTTGGGACAGTCCTACGAGCAGTACTTC. The chain employs TRBV20-1 and TRBJ2-7, with 7 positions matching TRBD1. Germline CDR1 DFQATT, CDR2 SNEGSKA (reference sequence). Trimming at V came to 6 bases and at J to 1 base, leaving 3 bases not matched to a gene. The CDR3 loop spans 12 amino acids.